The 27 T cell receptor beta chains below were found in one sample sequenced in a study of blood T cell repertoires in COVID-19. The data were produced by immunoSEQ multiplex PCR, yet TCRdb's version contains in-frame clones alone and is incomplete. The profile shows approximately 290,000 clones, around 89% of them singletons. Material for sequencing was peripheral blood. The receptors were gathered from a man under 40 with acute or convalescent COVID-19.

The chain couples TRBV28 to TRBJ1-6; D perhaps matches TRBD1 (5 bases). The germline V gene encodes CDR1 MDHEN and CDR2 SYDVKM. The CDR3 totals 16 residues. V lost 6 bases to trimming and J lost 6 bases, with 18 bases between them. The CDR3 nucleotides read TGTGCCAGCAGGCTATTGACAGCCCAGGCTAATTCACCCCTCCACTTT. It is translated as CASRLLTAQANSPLHF. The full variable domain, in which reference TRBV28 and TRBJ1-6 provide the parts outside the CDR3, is DVKVTQSSRYLVKRTGEKVFLECVQDMDHENMFWYRQDPGLGLRLIYFSYDVKMKEKGDIPEGYSVSREKKERFSLILESASTNQTSMYLCASRLLTAQANSPLHFGNGTRLTVT.

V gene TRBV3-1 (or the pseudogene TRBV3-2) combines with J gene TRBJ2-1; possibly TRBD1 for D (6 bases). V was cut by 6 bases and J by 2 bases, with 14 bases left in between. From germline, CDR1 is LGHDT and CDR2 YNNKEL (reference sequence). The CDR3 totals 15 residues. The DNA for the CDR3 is TGTGCCAGCAGGCCAGGGGTTTGGGCCTACAATGAGCAGTTCTTC. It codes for CASRPGVWAYNEQFF.

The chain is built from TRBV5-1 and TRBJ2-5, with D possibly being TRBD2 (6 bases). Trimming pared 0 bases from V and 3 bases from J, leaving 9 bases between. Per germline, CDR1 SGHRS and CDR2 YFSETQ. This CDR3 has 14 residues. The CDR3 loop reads CASSLASGEETQYF. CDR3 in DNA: TGCGCCAGCAGCTTGGCCTCGGGGGAAGAGACCCAGTACTTC.

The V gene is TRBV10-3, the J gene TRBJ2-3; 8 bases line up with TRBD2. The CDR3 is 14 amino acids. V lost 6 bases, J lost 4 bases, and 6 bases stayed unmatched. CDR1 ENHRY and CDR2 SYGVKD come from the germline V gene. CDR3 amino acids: CAISSGSLPDTQYF. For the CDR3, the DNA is TGTGCCATCAGCAGCGGGAGTCTACCAGATACGCAGTATTTT.

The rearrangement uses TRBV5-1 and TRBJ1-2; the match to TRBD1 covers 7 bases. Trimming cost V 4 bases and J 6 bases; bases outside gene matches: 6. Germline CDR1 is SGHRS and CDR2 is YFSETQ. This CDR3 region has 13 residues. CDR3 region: CASSKGQTNGYTF. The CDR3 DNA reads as TGCGCCAGCAGCAAGGGACAGACAAATGGCTACACCTTC.

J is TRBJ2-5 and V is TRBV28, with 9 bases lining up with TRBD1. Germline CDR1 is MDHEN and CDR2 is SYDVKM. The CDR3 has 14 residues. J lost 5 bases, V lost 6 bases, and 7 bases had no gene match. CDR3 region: CASSTTGGAETQYF. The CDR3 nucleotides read TGTGCCAGCAGCACTACAGGGGGCGCGGAGACCCAGTACTTC.

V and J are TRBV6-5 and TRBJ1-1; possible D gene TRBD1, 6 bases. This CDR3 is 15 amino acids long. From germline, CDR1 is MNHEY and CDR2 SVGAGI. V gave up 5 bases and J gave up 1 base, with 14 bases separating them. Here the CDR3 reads CASSLTDRPNTEAFF. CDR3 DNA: TGTGCCAGCAGTCTTACTGACAGGCCGAACACTGAAGCTTTCTTT.

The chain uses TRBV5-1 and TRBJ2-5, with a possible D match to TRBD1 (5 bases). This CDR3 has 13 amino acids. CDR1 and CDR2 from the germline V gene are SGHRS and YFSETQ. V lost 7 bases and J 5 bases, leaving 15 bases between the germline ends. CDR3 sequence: CASWVGKGETQYF. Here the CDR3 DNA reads TGCGCCAGCTGGGTTGGTAAGGGGGAGACCCAGTACTTC.

CDR3 sequence reads: CASSFDRGFRQYF. The CDR3 DNA reads as TGTGCCAGCAGTTTCGACAGGGGTTTTAGGCAGTACTTC. The chain couples TRBV12-3 or TRBV12-4 to TRBJ2-7; 8 bases agree with TRBD1. J gave up 9 bases and V 3 bases, and 7 bases lay outside the gene matches. The CDR3 extends over 13 amino acids.

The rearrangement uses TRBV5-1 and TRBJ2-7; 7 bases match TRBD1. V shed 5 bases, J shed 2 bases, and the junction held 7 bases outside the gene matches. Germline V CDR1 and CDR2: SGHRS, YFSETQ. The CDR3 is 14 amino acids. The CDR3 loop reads CASRRLTGTYEQYF. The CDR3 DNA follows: TGCGCCAGCAGAAGACTGACAGGGACCTACGAGCAGTACTTC.

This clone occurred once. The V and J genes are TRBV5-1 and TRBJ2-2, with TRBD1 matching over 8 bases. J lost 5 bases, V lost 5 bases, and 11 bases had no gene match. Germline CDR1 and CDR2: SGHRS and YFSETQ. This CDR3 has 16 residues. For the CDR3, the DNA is TGCGCCAGCAGAGGCCCCCCACAGGGGGAAACCGGGGAGCTGTTTTTT. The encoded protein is CASRGPPQGETGELFF.

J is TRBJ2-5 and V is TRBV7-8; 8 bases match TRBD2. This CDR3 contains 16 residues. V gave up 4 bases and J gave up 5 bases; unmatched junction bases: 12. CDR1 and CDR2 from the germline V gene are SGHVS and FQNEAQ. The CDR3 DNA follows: TGTGCCAGCAGCTCGAGCGCGGGACTAGGTTTGGAGACCCAGTACTTC. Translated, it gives CASSSSAGLGLETQYF.

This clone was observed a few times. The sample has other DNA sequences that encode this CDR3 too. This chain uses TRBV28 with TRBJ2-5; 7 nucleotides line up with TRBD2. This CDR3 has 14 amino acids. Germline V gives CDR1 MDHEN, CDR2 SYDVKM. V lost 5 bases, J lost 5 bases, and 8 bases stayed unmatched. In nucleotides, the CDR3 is TGTGCCAGCAGTCCCCCGCGGGGGTGGGAGACCCAGTACTTC. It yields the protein CASSPPRGWETQYF.

CDR3 loop: CASATRQGHEKLFF. In DNA form, the CDR3 reads TGTGCCAGCGCCACTAGACAGGGCCATGAAAAACTGTTTTTT. The chain uses TRBV21-1 and TRBJ1-4; the DNA was not compared with TRBD1, the D call given in the table. TRBV21-1 is an annotated pseudogene. The CDR3 extends over 14 amino acids.

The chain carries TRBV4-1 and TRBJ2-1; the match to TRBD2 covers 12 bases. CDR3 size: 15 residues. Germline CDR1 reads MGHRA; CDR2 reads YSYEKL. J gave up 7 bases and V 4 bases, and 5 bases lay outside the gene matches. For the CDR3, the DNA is TGCGCCAGCAGCCCTCGGACTAGCGGGATGAATGAGCAGTTCTTC. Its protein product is CASSPRTSGMNEQFF.

The CDR3 region has the DNA TGTGCCAGCAGCCAGGGGAGAAGCACAGATACGCAGTATTTT. Its protein is CASSQGRSTDTQYF. This chain links TRBV11-3 with TRBJ2-3; tentative D call: TRBD1 (6 bases). The germline CDR1 and CDR2 sequences are SGHNT and YENEEA. This CDR3 is built from 14 residues. V lost 5 bases and J lost 0, with 9 bases in between.

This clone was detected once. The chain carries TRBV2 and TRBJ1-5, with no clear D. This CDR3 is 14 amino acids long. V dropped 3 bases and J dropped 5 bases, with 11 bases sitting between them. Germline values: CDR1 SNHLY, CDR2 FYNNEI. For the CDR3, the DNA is TGTGCCAGCAGTGACCCCGAGAGGTATCAGCCCCAGCATTTT. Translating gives CASSDPERYQPQHF.

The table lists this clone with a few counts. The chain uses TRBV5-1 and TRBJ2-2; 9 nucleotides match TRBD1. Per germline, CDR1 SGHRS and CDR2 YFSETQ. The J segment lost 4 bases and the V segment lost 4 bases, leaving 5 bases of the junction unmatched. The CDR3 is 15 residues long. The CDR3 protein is CASSMGQGGTGELFF. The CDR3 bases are TGCGCCAGCAGCATGGGACAGGGAGGCACCGGGGAGCTGTTTTTT.

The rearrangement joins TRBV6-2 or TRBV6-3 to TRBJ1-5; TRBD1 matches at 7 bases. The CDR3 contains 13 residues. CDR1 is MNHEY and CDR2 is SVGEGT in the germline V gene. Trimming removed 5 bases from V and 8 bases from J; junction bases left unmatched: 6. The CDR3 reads CASSPTTGKPQHF. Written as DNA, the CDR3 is TGTGCCAGCAGTCCGACGACAGGGAAGCCCCAGCATTTT.

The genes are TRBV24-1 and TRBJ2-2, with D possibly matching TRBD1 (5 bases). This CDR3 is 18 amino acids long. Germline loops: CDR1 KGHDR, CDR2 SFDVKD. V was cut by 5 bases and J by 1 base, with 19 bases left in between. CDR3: CATSAVLQGAGNTGELFF. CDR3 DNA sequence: TGTGCCACCAGTGCGGTGTTACAAGGGGCTGGGAACACCGGGGAGCTGTTTTTT.

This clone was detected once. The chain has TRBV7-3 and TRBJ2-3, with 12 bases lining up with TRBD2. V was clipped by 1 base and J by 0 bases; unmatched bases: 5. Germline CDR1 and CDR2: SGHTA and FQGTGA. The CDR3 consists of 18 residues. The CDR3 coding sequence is TGTGCCAGCAGCTTAAACAGACTAGCGGGGGTCAGCACAGATACGCAGTATTTT. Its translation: CASSLNRLAGVSTDTQYF.

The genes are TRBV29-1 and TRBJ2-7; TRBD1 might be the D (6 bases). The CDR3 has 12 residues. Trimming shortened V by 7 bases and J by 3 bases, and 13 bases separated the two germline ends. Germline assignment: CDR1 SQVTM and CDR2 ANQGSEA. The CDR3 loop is CSASRDNYEQYF. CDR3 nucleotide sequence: TGCAGCGCCTCCCGGGACAACTACGAGCAGTACTTC.

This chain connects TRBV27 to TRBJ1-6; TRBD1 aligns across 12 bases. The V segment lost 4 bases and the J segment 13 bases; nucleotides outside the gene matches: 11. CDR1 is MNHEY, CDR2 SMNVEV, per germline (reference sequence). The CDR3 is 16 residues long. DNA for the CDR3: TGTGCCAGCAGTTCCCCTCCGGGACAGGGGGCGCGTCCCCTCCACTTT. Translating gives CASSSPPGQGARPLHF.

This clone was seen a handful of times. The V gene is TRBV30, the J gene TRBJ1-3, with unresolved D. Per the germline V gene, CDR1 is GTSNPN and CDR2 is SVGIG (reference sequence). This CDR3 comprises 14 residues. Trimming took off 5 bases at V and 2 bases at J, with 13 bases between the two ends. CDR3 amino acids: CAWVPPGTGNTIYF. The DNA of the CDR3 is TGTGCCTGGGTTCCCCCTGGCACTGGAAACACCATATATTTT.

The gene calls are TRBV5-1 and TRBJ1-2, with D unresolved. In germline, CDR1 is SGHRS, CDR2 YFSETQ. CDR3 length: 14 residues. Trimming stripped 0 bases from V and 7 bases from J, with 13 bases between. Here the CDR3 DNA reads TGCGCCAGCAGCTTGGGGGCAGTATTTAGTGGCTACACCTTC. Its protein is CASSLGAVFSGYTF. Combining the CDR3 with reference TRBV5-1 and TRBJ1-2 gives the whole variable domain KAGVTQTPRYLIKTRGQQVTLSCSPISGHRSVSWYQQTPGQGLQFLFEYFSETQRNKGNFPGRFSGRQFSNSRSEMNVSTLELGDSALYLCASSLGAVFSGYTFGSGTRLTVV.

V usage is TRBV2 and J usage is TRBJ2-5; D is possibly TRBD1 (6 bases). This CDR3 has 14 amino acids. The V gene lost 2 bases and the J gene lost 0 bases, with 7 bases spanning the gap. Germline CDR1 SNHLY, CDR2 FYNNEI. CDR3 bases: TGTGCCAGCAGTGAAACAGGGTACCAAGAGACCCAGTACTTC. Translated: CASSETGYQETQYF.

The CDR3 protein is CASSSDRGHNEQFF. The CDR3 bases are TGTGCCAGCAGCTCCGACAGGGGGCACAATGAGCAGTTCTTC. The chain joins TRBV7-3 to TRBJ2-1; 10 positions agree with TRBD1. The junction had 2 bases not matched to a gene; V was cut back by 4 bases and J by 5 bases. Germline V gene lookup returns CDR1 SGHTA and CDR2 FQGTGA. The length of the CDR3 is 14 residues.